A selection of T cell receptor beta chains follows, all from one sample in a study of control samples from healthy donors and cancer patients. Data came from immunoSEQ multiplex PCR; TCRdb stores just in-frame clones and leaves some out. The table shows about 160,000 clones, with 85% to 95% occurring only once. Source material: blood. These receptors all come from a woman aged 40 to 55 in good health. Both conserved end residues are part of each CDR3. The order of the fields is D gene, J gene, CDR3 length, V gene, clone size, CDR3 protein, CDR3 DNA. D genes are given only for firm matches. A clone size is listed for some rows: how often the clone was seen (once, few, many), or a class if it is expanded.

.,TRBJ1-5,15,TRBV5-3,.,CARSLESGSNQPQHF,TGTGCCAGAAGCTTGGAGTCAGGGAGCAATCAGCCCCAGCATTTT
.,TRBJ1-6,12,TRBV7-2,.,CASSSQISPLHF,TGTGCCAGCAGCTCCCAAATATCACCCCTCCACTTT
.,TRBJ1-5,12,TRBV7-2,.,CASSLNDQPQHF,TGTGCCAGCAGCTTAAATGATCAGCCCCAGCATTTT
.,TRBJ1-1,12,TRBV27,.,CASSSVGTEAFF,TGTGCCAGCAGTTCAGTAGGGACTGAAGCTTTCTTT
TRBD1,TRBJ1-1,16,TRBV12-5,.,CASGFRGGGRGTEAFF,TGTGCTAGTGGTTTTCGAGGAGGGGGCAGGGGCACTGAAGCTTTCTTT
TRBD1,TRBJ1-1,14,TRBV14,.,CASSQSNLDRLAFF,TGTGCCAGCAGCCAATCGAACCTGGACAGGCTAGCTTTCTTT
.,TRBJ1-1,14,TRBV18,.,CASSLLDRNTEAFF,TGTGCCAGCTCCCTCCTCGACAGGAACACTGAAGCTTTCTTT
.,TRBJ2-7,13,TRBV6-5,.,CASSPVSGYEQYF,TGTGCCAGCAGCCCAGTTAGCGGCTACGAGCAGTACTTC
.,TRBJ2-1,16,TRBV13,once,CASSLKMGTGYNEQFF,TGTGCCAGCAGCTTAAAAATGGGGACCGGCTACAATGAGCAGTTCTTC
.,TRBJ1-5,13,TRBV27,.,CASSLDGNQPQHF,TGTGCCAGCAGTTTAGATGGCAATCAGCCCCAGCATTTT
TRBD2,TRBJ2-3,16,TRBV9,.,CASSVAGREAPDTQYF,TGTGCCAGCAGCGTAGCTGGTCGGGAGGCCCCAGATACGCAGTATTTT
TRBD2,TRBJ2-3,17,TRBV27,.,CASSLTTSGTSTDTQYF,TGTGCCAGCAGTTTAACGACTAGCGGGACTAGCACAGATACGCAGTATTTT
TRBD2,TRBJ2-5,15,TRBV5-1,.,CASSLAGAGAETQYF,TGCGCCAGCAGCTTGGCCGGAGCGGGGGCGGAGACCCAGTACTTC
.,TRBJ2-3,13,TRBV6-5,.,CASSMRGTDTQYF,TGTGCCAGCAGCATGAGGGGGACAGATACGCAGTATTTT
.,TRBJ1-2,15,TRBV29-1,.,CSVEIQANLYYGYTF,TGCAGCGTTGAAATTCAGGCCAACTTATACTATGGCTACACCTTC
.,TRBJ2-7,14,TRBV27,.,CASSVHHSSYEQYF,TGTGCCAGCAGTGTCCATCACAGCTCCTACGAGCAGTACTTC
.,TRBJ1-5,14,TRBV4-3,.,CASSQDRYNQPQHF,TGCGCCAGCAGCCAAGACAGGTACAATCAGCCCCAGCATTTT
.,TRBJ2-4,14,TRBV20-1,.,CSASRTLWKNIQYF,TGCAGCGCTAGTCGCACACTGTGGAAAAACATTCAGTACTTC
.,TRBJ2-2,14,TRBV5-1,.,CASSSGGGTGELFF,TGCGCCAGCAGCTCTGGAGGGGGGACCGGGGAGCTGTTTTTT
.,TRBJ1-3,16,TRBV5-4,.,CASSLGGQKSGNTIYF,TGTGCCAGCAGCTTGGGTGGACAGAAAAGTGGAAACACCATATATTTT
.,TRBJ1-5,16,TRBV19,.,CASSPRQGNSNQPQHF,TGTGCCAGTAGTCCAAGACAAGGGAATAGCAATCAGCCCCAGCATTTT
.,TRBJ1-1,12,TRBV11-2,.,CASSPIGTEAFF,TGTGCCAGCAGCCCCATTGGAACTGAAGCTTTCTTT
TRBD2,TRBJ2-2,17,TRBV4-2,.,CASSHDIAGEITGELFF,TGTGCCAGCAGCCATGATATAGCGGGGGAAATCACCGGGGAGCTGTTTTTT
TRBD1,TRBJ2-5,16,TRBV19,.,CASSPTGTGTSGAQYF,TGTGCCAGTAGTCCGACGGGGACAGGCACCTCGGGGGCCCAGTACTTC
.,TRBJ2-7,12,TRBV10-3,.,CATGGDTYEQYF,TGTGCCACAGGGGGGGATACCTACGAGCAGTACTTC
TRBD1,TRBJ1-3,16,TRBV7-8,.,CASSRGTGRTGNTIYF,TGTGCCAGCAGCCGAGGGACAGGGCGGACAGGAAACACCATATATTTT
.,TRBJ2-2,17,TRBV19,.,CASSINLVTGMTGELFF,TGTGCCAGTAGTATTAACCTTGTGACGGGGATGACCGGGGAGCTGTTTTTT
.,TRBJ1-2,11,TRBV6-5,.,CASGLNYGYTF,TGTGCCAGCGGCCTTAACTATGGCTACACCTTC
TRBD1,TRBJ2-5,15,TRBV6-2/TRBV6-3,.,CASSYSGQGISTQYF,TGTGCCAGCAGTTACTCGGGACAGGGAATTTCGACCCAGTACTTC
.,TRBJ1-2,16,TRBV10-3,.,CAISESWNQPNYGYTF,TGTGCCATCAGTGAGTCGTGGAACCAACCTAACTATGGCTACACCTTC
.,TRBJ2-7,15,TRBV7-8,.,CASSLVAEASYEQYF,TGTGCCAGCAGCTTAGTGGCGGAAGCCTCCTACGAGCAGTACTTC
TRBD2,TRBJ2-3,16,TRBV5-6,.,CASSLEMGLATDTQYF,TGTGCCAGCAGCTTGGAAATGGGACTAGCCACAGATACGCAGTATTTT
.,TRBJ1-1,11,TRBV5-8,.,CASSLIREAFF,TGTGCCAGCAGCTTGATCCGTGAAGCTTTCTTT
.,TRBJ1-5,15,TRBV3-1/TRBV3-2,.,CASSQDTTVGQPQHF,TGTGCCAGCAGCCAAGATACGACGGTGGGTCAGCCCCAGCATTTT
TRBD2,TRBJ2-1,15,TRBV7-2,.,CASSLAGGPYNEQFF,TGTGCCAGCAGCTTAGCGGGAGGGCCCTACAATGAGCAGTTCTTC
.,TRBJ2-1,11,TRBV20-1,.,CSARGSNEQFF,TGCAGTGCCCGAGGGAGCAATGAGCAGTTCTTC
.,TRBJ2-7,14,TRBV7-2,.,CASSRGPSSYEQYF,TGTGCCAGCAGCCGGGGACCTTCCTCCTACGAGCAGTACTTC
.,TRBJ1-3,12,TRBV28,.,CASRTGGNTIYF,TGTGCCAGCAGGACGGGCGGAAACACCATATATTTT
.,TRBJ2-7,15,TRBV4-2,once,CASSQTDRYSYEQYF,TGTGCCAGCAGCCAAACCGACAGGTACTCCTACGAGCAGTACTTC
.,TRBJ1-1,14,TRBV6-5,.,CASSYGRAGSEAFF,TGTGCCAGCAGTTATGGCAGGGCCGGTAGTGAAGCTTTCTTT
.,TRBJ1-2,15,TRBV5-6,.,CASSLRGASNYGYTF,TGTGCCAGCAGCTTACGTGGGGCTTCTAACTATGGCTACACCTTC
.,TRBJ1-5,16,TRBV4-2,.,CASSQEQVDSNQPQHF,TGTGCCAGCAGCCAAGAACAAGTTGATAGCAATCAGCCCCAGCATTTT
.,TRBJ2-1,13,TRBV27,.,CASSSKPGNEQFF,TGTGCCAGCAGTTCGAAACCGGGGAATGAGCAGTTCTTC
TRBD1,TRBJ2-1,15,TRBV6-6,.,CASSPSGQPYNEQFF,TGTGCCAGCAGCCCATCGGGACAGCCCTACAATGAGCAGTTCTTC
.,TRBJ1-3,17,TRBV10-3,.,CAISEGQRTRGRNTIYF,TGTGCCATCAGTGAGGGACAAAGGACCCGAGGGCGAAACACCATATATTTT
TRBD1,TRBJ1-5,15,TRBV5-8,once,CASSLLQGMNQPQHF,TGTGCCAGCAGCTTGCTACAGGGGATGAATCAGCCCCAGCATTTT
.,TRBJ1-2,15,TRBV27,many,CASSWTENAPHGYTF,TGTGCCAGCAGTTGGACCGAGAACGCGCCGCATGGCTACACCTTC
.,TRBJ2-3,16,TRBV4-3,once,CASSQEVAEGADTQYF,TGCGCCAGCAGCCAAGAGGTAGCGGAGGGGGCAGATACGCAGTATTTT
.,TRBJ1-1,13,TRBV3-1/TRBV3-2,.,CASSQTGNTEAFF,TGTGCCAGCAGCCAAACGGGAAACACTGAAGCTTTCTTT
TRBD2,TRBJ2-1,15,TRBV6-6,.,CASHPRREGYNEQFF,TGTGCCAGCCACCCGCGTCGGGAGGGTTACAATGAGCAGTTCTTC